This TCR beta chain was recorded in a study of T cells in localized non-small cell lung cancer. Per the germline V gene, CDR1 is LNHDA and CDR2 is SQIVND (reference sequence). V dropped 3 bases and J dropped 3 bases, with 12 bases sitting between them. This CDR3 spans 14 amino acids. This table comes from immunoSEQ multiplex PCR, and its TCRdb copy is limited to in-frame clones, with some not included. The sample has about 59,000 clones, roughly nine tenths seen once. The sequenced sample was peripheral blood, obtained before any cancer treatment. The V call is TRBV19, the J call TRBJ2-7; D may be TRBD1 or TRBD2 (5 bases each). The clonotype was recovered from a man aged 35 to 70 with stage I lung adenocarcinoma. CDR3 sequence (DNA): TGTGCCAGTAGTATTAGAGGGGAAAACTACGAGCAGTACTTC. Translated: CASSIRGENYEQYF.